This T cell receptor beta chain was identified during a study of T cells in Graves' hyperthyroidism and ophthalmopathy. Study-wide results and limits: Ophthalmopathy, as predicted by the model, came a median around 7 months after the prediction. Separation of ophthalmopathy from stable hyperthyroidism was achieved by a 13 V-J model.

Fresh peripheral blood, 10 ml, was the source of the PBMCs. This clonotype showed up many times. Its target is not known. With V trimmed by 8 bases and J by 3 bases, 6 bases remained unmatched. From germline, CDR1 is DFQATT and CDR2 SNEGSKA (reference sequence). The CDR3 has 12 amino acids. The TCR beta CDR3 regions underwent amplification using RNA transcripts as the source. HTBI primers were employed in a first-round RT-PCR of the TCR CDR3. TCRdb re-called the multiplex PCR reads through MiXCR, storing one row per CDR3 protein. The repertoire holds approximately 600,000 distinct CDR3 sequences, with about 15% as singletons.

Input material: blood. The sequence was collected from a woman between 25 and 40 years old with Graves' hyperthyroidism that later progressed to Graves' ophthalmopathy. The chain links TRBV20-1 to TRBJ1-2; 7 nucleotides line up with TRBD1. CDR3 sequence (DNA): TGCAGTAGAGCCGGGACAGACTATGGCTACACCTTC. Protein sequence: CSRAGTDYGYTF.